These 21 T cell receptor beta chains were all obtained from the same sample, sequenced in a study of OX40 agonist ivuxolimab in advanced cancers. This table comes from immunoSEQ multiplex PCR, and its TCRdb copy is limited to in-frame clones, with some not included. The sample yields 30,000 to 35,000 clones, roughly four fifths seen once. The specimen was CD4+ or CD8+ T cells sorted from blood, collected in a trial of the OX40 agonist ivuxolimab. These receptors came from an adult with an advanced solid tumor such as melanoma, head and neck, liver or kidney cancer.

The chain carries TRBV5-1 and TRBJ1-2; no clear D gene. Trimming removed 4 bases at V and 7 bases at J, with 23 bases between. The CDR3 is 16 residues long. Germline-derived CDR1 and CDR2 are SGHRS and YFSETQ. CDR3 in amino acids: CASSPEGPGIGRGYTF. DNA of the CDR3: TGCGCCAGCAGCCCTGAGGGCCCGGGTATCGGTCGTGGCTACACCTTC. Together with reference TRBV5-1 and TRBJ1-2, the CDR3 gives the full variable domain: KAGVTQTPRYLIKTRGQQVTLSCSPISGHRSVSWYQQTPGQGLQFLFEYFSETQRNKGNFPGRFSGRQFSNSRSEMNVSTLELGDSALYLCASSPEGPGIGRGYTFGSGTRLTVV.

The J gene is TRBJ1-5, the V gene TRBV10-3, with 7 positions matching TRBD1. From germline, CDR1 is ENHRY and CDR2 SYGVKD. V was clipped by 4 bases and J by 3 bases; unmatched bases: 3. The CDR3 extends over 14 amino acids. The CDR3 is CAISAGQINQPQHF. In DNA form, the CDR3 reads TGTGCCATCAGTGCGGGACAGATCAATCAGCCCCAGCATTTT.

This clone came up once. The CDR3 region is CASSLPGDTSGKLFF. The CDR3 region has the DNA TGTGCCAGCAGTTTGCCGGGGGATACGTCCGGGAAACTGTTTTTT. The genes are TRBV28 and TRBJ1-4, with D possibly being TRBD1 (5 bases). The CDR3 contains 15 residues. The germline V gene encodes CDR1 MDHEN and CDR2 SYDVKM. V shed 3 bases and J shed 11 bases, with 19 bases lying between them.

CDR3 in amino acids: CAWRVRGGSEQFF. CDR3 DNA sequence: TGTGCCTGGAGAGTCAGAGGGGGGAGTGAGCAGTTCTTC. V and J are TRBV30 and TRBJ2-1; D possibly matches TRBD1 or TRBD2 (6 bases each). The CDR3 loop spans 13 amino acids. V lost 3 bases and J lost 9, with 15 bases in between. Germline-derived CDR1 and CDR2 are GTSNPN and SVGIG (reference sequence).

The chain carries TRBV7-8 and TRBJ2-2; possible D gene TRBD2, 5 bases. V gave up 5 bases and J gave up 0 bases, with 10 bases separating them. The CDR3 extends over 15 amino acids. Germline V gives CDR1 SGHVS, CDR2 FQNEAQ. CDR3 sequence: CASSKTGTNTGELFF. CDR3 bases: TGTGCCAGCAGCAAAACCGGGACGAACACCGGGGAGCTGTTTTTT. Drawing the rest from reference TRBV7-8 and TRBJ2-2, the complete variable domain is GAGVSQSPRYKVAKRGQDVALRCDPISGHVSLFWYQQALGQGPEFLTYFQNEAQLDKSGLPSDRFFAERPEGSVSTLKIQRTQQEDSAVYLCASSKTGTNTGELFFGEGSRLTVL.

The J gene is TRBJ1-1, the V gene TRBV30; D ambiguous. This CDR3 region has 12 residues. The V and J ends lost 4 bases and 4 bases respectively, with 10 bases between them. Germline CDR1 GTSNPN, CDR2 SVGIG (reference sequence). CDR3 residues: CAWTNLGTEAFF. In DNA form, the CDR3 reads TGTGCCTGGACTAACCTGGGCACTGAAGCTTTCTTT.

This sequence joins TRBV9 and TRBJ2-5; the D gene is possibly TRBD1 (6 bases). The CDR3 totals 15 residues. The germline gives CDR1 SGDLS, CDR2 YYNGEE. Trimming removed 3 bases from V and 0 bases from J, with 12 bases in between. CDR3 bases: TGTGCCAGCAGCGCCCTCCAGGGGTACCAAGAGACCCAGTACTTC. Amino acid sequence: CASSALQGYQETQYF.

The J gene is TRBJ2-2, the V gene TRBV30; 11 bases are shared with TRBD2. Germline V gene data show CDR1 as GTSNPN and CDR2 as SVGIG (reference sequence). The V segment lost 4 bases and the J segment 6 bases; nucleotides outside the gene matches: 7. This CDR3 has 15 residues. The CDR3 loop is CAWNGLAGGSGELFF. CDR3 nucleotide sequence: TGTGCCTGGAATGGGCTAGCGGGGGGATCCGGGGAGCTGTTTTTT.

The chain joins TRBV9 to TRBJ2-2; 7 bases line up with TRBD1. This CDR3 spans 16 amino acids. Germline lookup yields CDR1 SGDLS and CDR2 YYNGEE. V gave up 4 bases and J gave up 1 base; unmatched junction bases: 7. The CDR3 bases are TGTGCCAGCAGCACGGCGACAGGGTGGAACACCGGGGAGCTGTTTTTT. The encoded protein is CASSTATGWNTGELFF. The full variable domain, its missing parts supplied by reference TRBV9 and TRBJ2-2, is DSGVTQTPKHLITATGQRVTLRCSPRSGDLSVYWYQQSLDQGLQFLIQYYNGEERAKGNILERFSAQQFPDLHSELNLSSLELGDSALYFCASSTATGWNTGELFFGEGSRLTVL.

This clone has just one count. The chain couples TRBV5-4 to TRBJ2-5; TRBD2 matches at 12 bases. The trim removed 3 bases at V and 4 bases at J, leaving 4 bases unmatched. This CDR3 is built from 15 residues. Germline CDR1 reads SGHNT; CDR2 reads YYREEE (reference sequence). The CDR3 sequence is CASSSGLAGLETQYF. The CDR3 DNA reads as TGTGCCAGCAGCTCCGGACTAGCGGGATTAGAGACCCAGTACTTC.

This clone showed up just a few times. The V gene is TRBV11-2, the J gene TRBJ2-5, with 11 bases identical to TRBD1. Germline V gives CDR1 SGHAT, CDR2 FQNNGV. V lost 5 bases to trimming and J lost 5 bases; unmatched junction nucleotides: 7. This CDR3 has 15 residues. CDR3 residues: CASSTRTGGLETQYF. The CDR3 DNA reads TGTGCCAGCAGCACTCGGACAGGGGGCCTGGAGACCCAGTACTTC. Complete variable domain (other parts from reference TRBV11-2 and TRBJ2-5): EAGVAQSPRYKIIEKRQSVAFWCNPISGHATLYWYQQILGQGPKLLIQFQNNGVVDDSQLPKDRFSAERLKGVDSTLKIQPAKLEDSAVYLCASSTRTGGLETQYFGPGTRLLVL.

This rearrangement joins TRBV30 to TRBJ2-5; D might be TRBD2 (5 bases). CDR3 length: 11 residues. V lost 1 base to trimming and J lost 5 bases, with 5 bases between them. Looked up from germline, CDR1 is GTSNPN and CDR2 is SVGIG (reference sequence). CDR3 DNA sequence: TGTGCCTGGAGTGCGGGGGAGACCCAGTACTTC. Its protein is CAWSAGETQYF.

The chain combines TRBV6-5 with TRBJ2-2; D may be TRBD1 or TRBD2 (5 bases each). Germline values: CDR1 MNHEY, CDR2 SVGAGI. Deletions cut 8 bases from V and 4 bases from J, with 17 bases between. The length of the CDR3 is 15 residues. The CDR3 DNA is TGTGCCAGCGGTTTTGGGGGTTCGAGCACCGGGGAGCTGTTTTTT. Translating it yields CASGFGGSSTGELFF.

This chain connects TRBV4-2 to TRBJ2-5; TRBD2 matches at 16 bases. This CDR3 comprises 18 residues. V was pared by 4 bases and J by 1 base, with 6 bases of the junction left unmatched. Looked up from germline, CDR1 is LGHNA and CDR2 is YNFKEQ. In nucleotides, the CDR3 is TGTGCCAGCAGCCCGGGGACTAGCGGGGGGGCAGGCCAAGAGACCCAGTACTTC. It is translated as CASSPGTSGGAGQETQYF.

This clone came up a few times. V usage is TRBV5-5 and J usage is TRBJ2-1; tentative D call: TRBD2 (5 bases). CDR1 SGHKS and CDR2 YYEKEE come from the germline V gene (reference sequence). The CDR3 spans 15 residues. V lost 5 bases to trimming and J lost 7 bases, with 19 bases between them. CDR3 coding DNA: TGTGCCAGCAGGAGTACTAGGGCTAGTATGAATGAGCAGTTCTTC. Its protein is CASRSTRASMNEQFF.

The chain has TRBV5-5 and TRBJ2-2, with TRBD2 matching 8 bases. The ends lost 3 bases at V and 6 bases at J; junction bases unmatched: 22. This CDR3 comprises 20 residues. Germline V CDR1 and CDR2: SGHKS, YYEKEE (reference sequence). CDR3 loop: CASSSSPGQPGTSIPGELFF. CDR3 nucleotide sequence: TGTGCCAGCAGCTCATCCCCCGGGCAACCAGGGACTAGTATCCCCGGGGAGCTGTTTTTT.

This clone was recorded only once. The chain carries TRBV6-5 and TRBJ1-1; maybe TRBD1 (5 bases). Trimming removed 0 bases from V and 5 bases from J, with 7 bases in between. There are 13 residues in the CDR3. Germline CDR1 MNHEY, CDR2 SVGAGI. CDR3: CASSYSGLTEAFF. CDR3 nucleotide sequence: TGTGCCAGCAGTTACTCGGGGCTAACTGAAGCTTTCTTT.

The chain carries TRBV15 and TRBJ2-3, with D unresolved. Germline V lookup: CDR1 LNHNV, CDR2 YYDKDF (reference sequence). V lost 0 bases, J lost 0 bases, and 7 bases lay in between. The CDR3 length is 15 residues. The CDR3 loop reads CATSRDGTSTDTQYF. CDR3 DNA: TGTGCCACCAGCAGAGATGGTACTAGCACAGATACGCAGTATTTT.

The chain is built from TRBV5-1 and TRBJ2-2, with TRBD1 matching 7 bases. Germline CDR1 SGHRS, CDR2 YFSETQ. The CDR3 covers 16 residues. V trimming: 2 bases; J trimming: 2 bases; junction bases outside the gene matches: 6. CDR3 residues: CASSLQGNLNTGELFF. DNA for the CDR3: TGCGCCAGCAGCTTACAGGGGAACTTAAACACCGGGGAGCTGTTTTTT.

The CDR3: CATKRGEGEKLFF. In nucleotides, the CDR3 is TGTGCCACCAAGCGGGGGGAAGGGGAAAAACTGTTTTTT. This sequence joins TRBV6-5 and TRBJ1-4; perhaps TRBD1 as D (5 bases). This CDR3 region has 13 residues. The V gene lost 10 bases and the J gene lost 8 bases, with 17 bases spanning the gap. CDR1 is MNHEY and CDR2 is SVGAGI in the germline V gene.

V gene TRBV16 combines with J gene TRBJ1-1; TRBD1 is a possible D gene (5 bases). V shed 4 bases and J shed 3 bases, with 12 bases lying between them. The CDR3 has 14 amino acids. In germline, CDR1 is KGHSY, CDR2 FQNENV. CDR3 residues: CASSLRGWDTEAFF. In DNA form, the CDR3 reads TGTGCCAGCAGCCTGCGGGGGTGGGACACTGAAGCTTTCTTT.